There are many counts of the clone carrying this T cell receptor (beta chain). Documented time point: newly diagnosed GD, antithyroid drugs for less than 3 months. Extracted RNA from PBMCs served as the source of the TCR library. Construction of the TCR beta libraries employed iRepertoire HTBI primers in conjunction with Arm-PCR of CDR3 regions. Each CDR3 protein gets one entry after TCRdb re-called the multiplex PCR reads with MiXCR. The sample has 400,000 to 550,000 distinct CDR3 sequences, 15% seen once; the top ten hold over 15%. The data stem from a study of regulatory T cells in long-lasting Graves disease. CDR1 and CDR2 (germline): SGHAT, FQNNGV. With 1 base removed from V and 2 bases from J, the gap between germline ends came to 12 bases. There are 15 residues in the CDR3. The same sample was also studied in work on T cells in Graves' hyperthyroidism and ophthalmopathy.

The specimen comprised peripheral blood mononuclear cells (PBMCs), sampled at new diagnosis, from a patient treated with antithyroid drugs. The chain has TRBV11-2 and TRBJ2-7, with D possibly matching TRBD2 (5 bases). This receptor was obtained from a woman in her thirties with Graves disease. CDR3 loop: CASSLVVGGAYEQYF. In nucleotides, the CDR3 is TGTGCCAGCAGCTTAGTGGTAGGAGGTGCCTACGAGCAGTACTTC.